The sequence of this T cell receptor beta chain was determined in a study of regulatory T cells in long-lasting Graves disease. Whole-study context: Graves' patients diagnosed newly had used antithyroid drugs under 3 months.

This clonotype was detected many times. Antigen unknown. Both iRepertoire HTBI primers and Arm-PCR of CDR3 regions were used to build the TCR beta libraries. TCRdb re-derived calls from the multiplex PCR reads in MiXCR, one entry per CDR3 protein. The table records under 300,000 distinct CDR3 sequences, 20% to 25% of them present only once. Sample time point: newly diagnosed GD, antithyroid drugs for less than 3 months. RNA isolated from PBMCs was used to make the TCR library. Whole-study findings and limits: New patients shared some 890 public clonotypes, fewer than the roughly 2,600 shared by persistent patients.

The source was peripheral blood mononuclear cells (PBMCs), collected at new diagnosis, from a patient treated with antithyroid drugs. The TCR originated in a female donor with Graves disease.

Here the CDR3 reads CASSLTGTGAEAFF. The CDR3 nucleotides are TGCGCCAGCAGCTTGACCGGGACAGGAGCTGAAGCTTTCTTT. This chain links TRBV5-1 with TRBJ1-1, with 8 bases matching TRBD1. After removal of 1 base from V and 6 bases from J, the junction contained 5 bases not matched to a gene. Looked up from germline, CDR1 is SGHRS and CDR2 is YFSETQ. The CDR3 loop spans 14 amino acids.